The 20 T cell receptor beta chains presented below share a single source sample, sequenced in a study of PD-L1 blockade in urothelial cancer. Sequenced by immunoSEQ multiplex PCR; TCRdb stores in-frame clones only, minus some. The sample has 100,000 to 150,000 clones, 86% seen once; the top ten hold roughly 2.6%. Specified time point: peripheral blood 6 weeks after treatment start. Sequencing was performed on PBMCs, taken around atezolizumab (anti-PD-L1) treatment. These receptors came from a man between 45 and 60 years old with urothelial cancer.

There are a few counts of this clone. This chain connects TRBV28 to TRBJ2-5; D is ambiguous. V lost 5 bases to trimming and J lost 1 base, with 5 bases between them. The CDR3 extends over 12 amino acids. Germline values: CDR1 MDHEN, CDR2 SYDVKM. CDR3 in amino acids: CASSHTQETQYF. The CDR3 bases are TGTGCCAGCAGTCACACCCAAGAGACCCAGTACTTC.

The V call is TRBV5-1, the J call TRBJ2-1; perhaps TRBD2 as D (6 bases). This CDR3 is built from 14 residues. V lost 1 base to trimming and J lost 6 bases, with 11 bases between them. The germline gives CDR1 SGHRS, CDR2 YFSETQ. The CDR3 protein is CASSLTLAINEQFF. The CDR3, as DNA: TGCGCCAGCAGCTTGACGCTAGCGATCAATGAGCAGTTCTTC.

The CDR3 spells CASSVTGQTDTQYF. The CDR3 DNA is TGTGCCAGCAGCGTGACAGGTCAAACAGATACGCAGTATTTT. The chain joins TRBV9 to TRBJ2-3; D may be TRBD1 (6 bases). In germline, CDR1 is SGDLS, CDR2 YYNGEE. The CDR3 sequence is 14 residues long. Trimming cost V 2 bases and J 3 bases, with 10 bases left between them.

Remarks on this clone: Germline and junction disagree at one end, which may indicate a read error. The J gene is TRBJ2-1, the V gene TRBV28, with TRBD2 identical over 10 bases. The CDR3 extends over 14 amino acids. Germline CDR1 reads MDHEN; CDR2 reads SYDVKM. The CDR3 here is CCIQREGLYNEQFF. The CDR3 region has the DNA TGCTGTATCCAGCGGGAGGGATTATACAATGAGCAGTTCTTC.

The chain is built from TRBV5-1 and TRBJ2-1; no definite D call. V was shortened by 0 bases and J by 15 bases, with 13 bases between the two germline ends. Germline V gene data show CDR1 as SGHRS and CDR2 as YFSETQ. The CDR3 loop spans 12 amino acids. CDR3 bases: TGCGCCAGCAGCTTGGATCTAGAAAAAATGTTCTTC. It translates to CASSLDLEKMFF.

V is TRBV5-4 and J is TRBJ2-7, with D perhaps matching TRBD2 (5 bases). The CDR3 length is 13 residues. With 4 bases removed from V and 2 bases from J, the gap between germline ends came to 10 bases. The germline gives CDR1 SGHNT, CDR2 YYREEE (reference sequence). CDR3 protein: CASSVAQTYEQYF. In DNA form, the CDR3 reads TGTGCCAGCAGCGTAGCGCAAACCTACGAGCAGTACTTC.

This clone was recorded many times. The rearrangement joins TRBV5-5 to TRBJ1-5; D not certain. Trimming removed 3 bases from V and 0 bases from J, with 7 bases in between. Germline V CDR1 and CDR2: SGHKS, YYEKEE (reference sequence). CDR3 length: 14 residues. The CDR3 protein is CASSWRDSNQPQHF. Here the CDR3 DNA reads TGTGCCAGCAGCTGGAGGGATAGCAATCAGCCCCAGCATTTT.

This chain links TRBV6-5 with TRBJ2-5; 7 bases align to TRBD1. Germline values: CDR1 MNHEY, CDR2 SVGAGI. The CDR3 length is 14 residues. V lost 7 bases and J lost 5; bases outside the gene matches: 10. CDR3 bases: TGTGCCAGCACCCAGGGACAGACGGGGGAGACCCAGTACTTC. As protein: CASTQGQTGETQYF.

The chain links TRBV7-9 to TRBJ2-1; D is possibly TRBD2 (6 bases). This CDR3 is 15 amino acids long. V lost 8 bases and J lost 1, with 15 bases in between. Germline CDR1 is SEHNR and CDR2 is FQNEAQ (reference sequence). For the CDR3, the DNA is TGTGCCAGCGCATTACGGGGAGGATCCTACAATGAGCAGTTCTTC. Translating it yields CASALRGGSYNEQFF.

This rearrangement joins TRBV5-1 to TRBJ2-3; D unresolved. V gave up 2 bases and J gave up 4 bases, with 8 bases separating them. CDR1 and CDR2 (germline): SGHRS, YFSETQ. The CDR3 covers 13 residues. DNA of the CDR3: TGCGCCAGCAGCTTAGGTAGCCCAGATACGCAGTATTTT. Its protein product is CASSLGSPDTQYF.

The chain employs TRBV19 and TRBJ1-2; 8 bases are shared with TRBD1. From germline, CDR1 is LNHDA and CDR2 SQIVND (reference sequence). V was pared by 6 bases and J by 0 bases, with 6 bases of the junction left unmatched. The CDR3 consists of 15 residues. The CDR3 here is CASSLDRATNYGYTF. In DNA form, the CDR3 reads TGTGCCAGTAGCCTGGACAGGGCCACTAACTATGGCTACACCTTC. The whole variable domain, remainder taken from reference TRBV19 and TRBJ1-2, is DGGITQSPKYLFRKEGQNVTLSCEQNLNHDAMYWYRQDPGQGLRLIYYSQIVNDFQKGDIAEGYSVSREKKESFPLTVTSAQKNPTAFYLCASSLDRATNYGYTFGSGTRLTVV.

The CDR3 sequence: CASSTQGAPNYGYTF. As DNA, the CDR3 is TGTGCCAGCAGTACCCAGGGGGCGCCAAACTATGGCTACACCTTC. The chain is built from TRBV28 and TRBJ1-2, with TRBD1 matching 8 bases. Trimming removed 5 bases from V and 2 bases from J; junction bases left unmatched: 7. The CDR3 consists of 15 residues. Germline CDR1 and CDR2: MDHEN and SYDVKM.

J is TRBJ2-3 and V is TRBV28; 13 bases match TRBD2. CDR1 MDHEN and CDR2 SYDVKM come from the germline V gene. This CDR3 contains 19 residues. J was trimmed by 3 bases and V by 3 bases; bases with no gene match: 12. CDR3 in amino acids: CASSLLRTSGRSRTDTQYF. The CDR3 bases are TGTGCCAGCAGTTTGTTACGGACTAGCGGGAGATCTCGTACAGATACGCAGTATTTT.

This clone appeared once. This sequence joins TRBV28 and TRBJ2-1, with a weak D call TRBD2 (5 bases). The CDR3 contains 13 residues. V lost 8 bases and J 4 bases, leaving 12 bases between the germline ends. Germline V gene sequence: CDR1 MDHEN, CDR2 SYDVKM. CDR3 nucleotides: TGTGCCAGCGGGGAGCGTGGGTACAATGAGCAGTTCTTC. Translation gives CASGERGYNEQFF.

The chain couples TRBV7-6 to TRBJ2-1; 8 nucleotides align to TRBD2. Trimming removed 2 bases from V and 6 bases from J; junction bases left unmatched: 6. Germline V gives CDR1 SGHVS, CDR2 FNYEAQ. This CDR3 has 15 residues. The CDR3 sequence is CASSLRSGTSNEQFF. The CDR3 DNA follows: TGTGCCAGCAGCTTACGTAGCGGGACCTCCAATGAGCAGTTCTTC.

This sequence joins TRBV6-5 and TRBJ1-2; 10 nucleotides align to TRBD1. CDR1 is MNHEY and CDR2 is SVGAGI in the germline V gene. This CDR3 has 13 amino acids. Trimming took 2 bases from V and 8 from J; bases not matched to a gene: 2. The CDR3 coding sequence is TGTGCCAGCAGTTACGGGGACAGGGGCGGCTACACCTTC. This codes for CASSYGDRGGYTF.

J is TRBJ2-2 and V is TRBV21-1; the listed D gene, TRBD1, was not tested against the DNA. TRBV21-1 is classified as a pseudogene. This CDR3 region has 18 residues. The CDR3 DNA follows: TGTGCCAGCAGCAAGCGTAACCCGGGACAGGCGAACACCGGGGAGCTGTTTTTT. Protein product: CASSKRNPGQANTGELFF.

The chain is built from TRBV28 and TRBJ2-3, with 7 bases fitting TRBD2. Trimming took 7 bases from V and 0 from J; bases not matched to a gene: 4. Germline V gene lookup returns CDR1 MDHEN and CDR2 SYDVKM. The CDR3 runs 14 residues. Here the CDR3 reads CASIIAGSTDTQYF. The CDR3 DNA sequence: TGTGCCAGCATCATAGCGGGTAGCACAGATACGCAGTATTTT.

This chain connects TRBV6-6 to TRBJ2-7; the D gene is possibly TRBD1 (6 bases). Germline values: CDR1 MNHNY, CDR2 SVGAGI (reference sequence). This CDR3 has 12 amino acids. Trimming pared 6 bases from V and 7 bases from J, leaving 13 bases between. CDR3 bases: TGTGCCAGCAGCGGACAGCTTATGGAGCAGTACTTC. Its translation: CASSGQLMEQYF.

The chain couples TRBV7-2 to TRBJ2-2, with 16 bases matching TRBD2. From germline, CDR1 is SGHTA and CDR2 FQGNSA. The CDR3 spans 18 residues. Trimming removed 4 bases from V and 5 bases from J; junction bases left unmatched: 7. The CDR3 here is CASSSGTSGRVRTGELFF. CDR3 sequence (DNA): TGTGCCAGCAGCTCCGGGACTAGCGGGAGGGTTCGGACCGGGGAGCTGTTTTTT.